One sample yielded the 6 T cell receptor beta chains listed below, sequenced in a study of cytomegalovirus exposure and HLA in healthy donors. It was with 60 Vbeta and 13 Jbeta primers that the PCR ran. Sequenced by immunoSEQ multiplex PCR; TCRdb stores in-frame clones only, minus some. The sample consists of some 150,000 clones, around four fifths of them appearing once. The sequenced sample consisted of PBMCs. The receptors come from a man aged 35 to 55 in good health and CMV-seronegative.

This clone was detected a few times. This chain links TRBV4-1 with TRBJ2-7; tentative D call: TRBD1 (6 bases). The V gene lost 1 base and the J gene lost 2 bases, with 12 bases spanning the gap. The CDR3 is 15 amino acids. From germline, CDR1 is MGHRA and CDR2 YSYEKL. The CDR3 nucleotides read TGCGCCAGCAGCCAAGTAATTGCAGGGGCCTACGAGCAGTACTTC. Translating it yields CASSQVIAGAYEQYF.

As DNA, the CDR3 is TGCGCCAGCAGCCGCCGGCAGGGAGGTGACAATGAGCAGTTCTTC. Protein product: CASSRRQGGDNEQFF. The V call is TRBV5-1, the J call TRBJ2-1; D possibly corresponds to TRBD2 (6 bases). Germline values: CDR1 SGHRS, CDR2 YFSETQ. V was clipped by 4 bases and J by 5 bases, with 16 bases between them. CDR3 length equals 15 residues.

This clone was detected a few times. This chain joins TRBV5-1 and TRBJ2-2; a possible D gene is TRBD2 (5 bases). Germline CDR1 is SGHRS and CDR2 is YFSETQ. CDR3 size: 16 residues. Trimming cost V 5 bases and J 0 bases, with 14 bases left between them. This CDR3 is CASSNAGRTNTGELFF. In DNA form, the CDR3 reads TGCGCCAGCAGTAATGCGGGTAGAACGAACACCGGGGAGCTGTTTTTT. The entire variable domain, with the rest obtained from reference TRBV5-1 and TRBJ2-2, is as follows: KAGVTQTPRYLIKTRGQQVTLSCSPISGHRSVSWYQQTPGQGLQFLFEYFSETQRNKGNFPGRFSGRQFSNSRSEMNVSTLELGDSALYLCASSNAGRTNTGELFFGEGSRLTVL.

This clone was observed a few times. V is TRBV18 and J is TRBJ2-5; 8 bases agree with TRBD1. V shed 2 bases and J 2 bases; nucleotides not matched to a gene: 1. The CDR3 covers 14 residues. Per the germline V gene, CDR1 is KGHSH and CDR2 is LQKENI. This CDR3 reads CASSPRQGQETQYF. Written as DNA, the CDR3 is TGTGCCAGCTCACCAAGACAGGGGCAAGAGACCCAGTACTTC.

The J gene is TRBJ2-7, the V gene TRBV7-9, with D possibly TRBD1 on 6 matching bases. CDR1 SEHNR and CDR2 FQNEAQ come from the germline V gene (reference sequence). The CDR3 consists of 13 residues. Trimming took 5 bases from V and 4 from J, leaving 12 bases between them. The CDR3 sequence is CASSPGTRYEQYF. As DNA, the CDR3 is TGTGCCAGCAGCCCGGGGACACGGTACGAGCAGTACTTC.

This clone was recorded a few times. V and J are TRBV6-6 and TRBJ2-7; TRBD2 is a possible D gene (6 bases). There are 14 residues in the CDR3. Per germline, CDR1 MNHNY and CDR2 SVGAGI (reference sequence). V was trimmed by 2 bases and J by 2 bases, leaving 10 bases between them. The DNA of the CDR3 is TGTGCCAGCAGTTACGCGGGATTTCCCTACGAGCAGTACTTC. Protein: CASSYAGFPYEQYF.